The entry that follows covers one T cell receptor (beta chain) sequence. This entry belongs to a study of CD8 T cells in Susac syndrome. Random-hexamer reverse transcription was applied to roughly 0.5 to 1 ug RNA. TCRdb recomputed calls from the immunoSEQ multiplex PCR reads with MiXCR, one row per CDR3 protein. The sample lists fewer than 90,000 distinct CDR3 sequences, approximately 95% occurring once. Trimming removed 2 bases from V and 2 bases from J; junction bases left unmatched: 5. There are 15 residues in the CDR3. Germline CDR1 is SGHDN and CDR2 is FVKESK. The TCR was taken from a human donor with Susac syndrome. The chain combines TRBV14 with TRBJ2-7, with 8 bases lining up with TRBD2. Sequenced input: CD8+ T cells from PBMCs. The CDR3 region is CASSQTMGLAYEQYF. The CDR3 DNA reads as TGTGCCAGCAGCCAAACGATGGGACTAGCCTACGAGCAGTACTTC.